The TCR beta chain described here comes from a study of cytomegalovirus exposure and HLA in healthy donors. V was pared by 6 bases and J by 1 base, with 4 bases between. Germline CDR1 and CDR2: KGHSH and LQKENI. The CDR3 contains 12 residues. A multiplex PCR was run with 60 Vbeta primers and 13 Jbeta primers. Clones were read by immunoSEQ multiplex PCR, and TCRdb kept only the in-frame ones, dropping some. The data hold 100,000 to 150,000 clones, with 75% to 80% observed a single time. The sequenced material came from PBMCs. The chain uses TRBV18 and TRBJ2-1, with unresolved D. The sequence derives from a man aged 35-49 years in good health and CMV-seronegative. CDR3 in DNA: TGTGCCAGCTCGTTATCCTACAATGAGCAGTTCTTC. This codes for CASSLSYNEQFF.